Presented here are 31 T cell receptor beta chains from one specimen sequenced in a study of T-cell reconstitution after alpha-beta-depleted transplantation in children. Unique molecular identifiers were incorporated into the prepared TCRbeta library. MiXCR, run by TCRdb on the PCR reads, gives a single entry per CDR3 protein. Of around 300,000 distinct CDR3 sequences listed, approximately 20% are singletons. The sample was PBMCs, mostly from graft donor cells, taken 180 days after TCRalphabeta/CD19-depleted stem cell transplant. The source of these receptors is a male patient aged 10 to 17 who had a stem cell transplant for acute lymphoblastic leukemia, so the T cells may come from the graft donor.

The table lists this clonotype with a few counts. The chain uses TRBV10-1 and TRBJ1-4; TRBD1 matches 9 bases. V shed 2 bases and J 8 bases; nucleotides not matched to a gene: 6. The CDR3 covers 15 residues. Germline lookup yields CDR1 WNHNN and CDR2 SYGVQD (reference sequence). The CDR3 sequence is CASSEQTGGKEKLFF. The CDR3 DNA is TGCGCCAGCAGTGAGCAAACAGGGGGCAAAGAAAAACTGTTTTTT.

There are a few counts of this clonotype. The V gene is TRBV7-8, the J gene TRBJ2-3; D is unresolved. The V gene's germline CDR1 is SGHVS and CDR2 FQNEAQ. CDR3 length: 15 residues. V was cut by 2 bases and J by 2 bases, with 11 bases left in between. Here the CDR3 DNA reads TGTGCCAGCAGCTTACGACGGTTCTTCACAGATACGCAGTATTTT. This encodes CASSLRRFFTDTQYF. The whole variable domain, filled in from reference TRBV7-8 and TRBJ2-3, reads GAGVSQSPRYKVAKRGQDVALRCDPISGHVSLFWYQQALGQGPEFLTYFQNEAQLDKSGLPSDRFFAERPEGSVSTLKIQRTQQEDSAVYLCASSLRRFFTDTQYFGPGTRLTVL.

The CDR3 spells CASSFGQAYEQYF. The CDR3 nucleotides are TGTGCCAGCAGCTTCGGACAGGCCTACGAGCAGTACTTC. The chain uses TRBV7-6 and TRBJ2-7, with TRBD1 matching over 7 bases. This CDR3 has 13 amino acids. V lost 3 bases and J lost 2; bases outside the gene matches: 1. Germline values: CDR1 SGHVS, CDR2 FNYEAQ.

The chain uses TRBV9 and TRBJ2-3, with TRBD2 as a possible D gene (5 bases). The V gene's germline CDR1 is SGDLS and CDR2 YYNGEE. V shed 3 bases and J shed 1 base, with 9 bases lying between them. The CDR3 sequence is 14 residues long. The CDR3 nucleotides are TGTGCCAGCAGCGGACTAAGCGGCACAGATACGCAGTATTTT. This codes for CASSGLSGTDTQYF.

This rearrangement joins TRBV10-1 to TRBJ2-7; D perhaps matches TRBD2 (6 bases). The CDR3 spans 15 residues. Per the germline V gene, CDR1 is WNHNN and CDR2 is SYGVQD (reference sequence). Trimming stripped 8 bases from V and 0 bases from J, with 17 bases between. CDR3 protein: CASGGRRLGSYEQYF. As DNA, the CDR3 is TGCGCCAGCGGAGGACGGCGACTAGGCTCCTACGAGCAGTACTTC.

In nucleotides, the CDR3 is TGCAGTGCTAGTGACTGGGGGAACACCGGGGAGCTGTTTTTT. Protein: CSASDWGNTGELFF. The rearrangement joins TRBV20-1 to TRBJ2-2; D gene uncertain. The CDR3 extends over 14 amino acids. The ends were cut back, 3 bases at V and 1 base at J, with 9 bases in the middle. CDR1 is DFQATT and CDR2 is SNEGSKA in the germline V gene (reference sequence).

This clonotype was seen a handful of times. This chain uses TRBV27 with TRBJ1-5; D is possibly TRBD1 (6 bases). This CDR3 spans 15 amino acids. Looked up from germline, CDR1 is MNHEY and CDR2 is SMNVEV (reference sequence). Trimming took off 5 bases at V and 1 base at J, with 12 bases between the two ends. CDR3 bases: TGTGCCAGCAGTCAAGCAGGGGTAAGCAATCAGCCCCAGCATTTT. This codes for CASSQAGVSNQPQHF.

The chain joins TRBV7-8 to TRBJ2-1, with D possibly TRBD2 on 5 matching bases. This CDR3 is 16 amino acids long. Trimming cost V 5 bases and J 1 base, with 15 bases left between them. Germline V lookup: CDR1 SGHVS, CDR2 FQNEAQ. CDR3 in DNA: TGTGCCAGCAGCCCCCGGACTTTATTTTCCTACAATGAGCAGTTCTTC. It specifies CASSPRTLFSYNEQFF.

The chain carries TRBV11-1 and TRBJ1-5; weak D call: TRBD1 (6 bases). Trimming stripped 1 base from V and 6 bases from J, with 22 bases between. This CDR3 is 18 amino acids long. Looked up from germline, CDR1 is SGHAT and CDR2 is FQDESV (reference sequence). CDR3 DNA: TGTGCCAGCAGCTTAGAGATGGGTCGTGGGGGCCCTGGTCAGCCCCAGCATTTT. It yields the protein CASSLEMGRGGPGQPQHF. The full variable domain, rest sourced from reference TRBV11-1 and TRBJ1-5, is EAEVAQSPRYKITEKSQAVAFWCDPISGHATLYWYRQILGQGPELLVQFQDESVVDDSQLPKDRFSAERLKGVDSTLKIQPAELGDSAMYLCASSLEMGRGGPGQPQHFGDGTRLSIL.

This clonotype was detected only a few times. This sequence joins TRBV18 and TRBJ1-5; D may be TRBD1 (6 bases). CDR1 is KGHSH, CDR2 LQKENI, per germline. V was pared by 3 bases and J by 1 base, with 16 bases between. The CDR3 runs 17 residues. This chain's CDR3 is CASSPPSGQGSNQPQHF. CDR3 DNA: TGTGCCAGCTCACCCCCATCCGGGCAGGGGAGCAATCAGCCCCAGCATTTT. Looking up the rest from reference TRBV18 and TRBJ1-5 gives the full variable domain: NAGVMQNPRHLVRRRGQEARLRCSPMKGHSHVYWYRQLPEEGLKFMVYLQKENIIDESGMPKERFSAEFPKEGPSILRIQQVVRGDSAAYFCASSPPSGQGSNQPQHFGDGTRLSIL.

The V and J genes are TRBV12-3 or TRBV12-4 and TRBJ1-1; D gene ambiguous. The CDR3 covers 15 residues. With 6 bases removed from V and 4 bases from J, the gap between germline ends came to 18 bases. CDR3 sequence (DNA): TGTGCCAGCAGGATCCTCAGGTTAGAGAGCACTGAAGCTTTCTTT. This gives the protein CASRILRLESTEAFF.

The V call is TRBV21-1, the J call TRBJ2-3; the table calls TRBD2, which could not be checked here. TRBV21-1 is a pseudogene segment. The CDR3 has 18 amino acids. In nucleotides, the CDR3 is TGTGCCAGCAGCAAACCCACTAGCGGGAGCTCTGGCACAGATACGCAGTATTTT. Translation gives CASSKPTSGSSGTDTQYF.

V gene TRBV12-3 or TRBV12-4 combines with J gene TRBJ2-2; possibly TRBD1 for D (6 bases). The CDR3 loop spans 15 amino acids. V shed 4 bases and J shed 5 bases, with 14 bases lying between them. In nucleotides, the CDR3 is TGTGCCAGCAGTTCCTTTTGGGGGACAACCGGGGAGCTGTTTTTT. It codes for CASSSFWGTTGELFF.

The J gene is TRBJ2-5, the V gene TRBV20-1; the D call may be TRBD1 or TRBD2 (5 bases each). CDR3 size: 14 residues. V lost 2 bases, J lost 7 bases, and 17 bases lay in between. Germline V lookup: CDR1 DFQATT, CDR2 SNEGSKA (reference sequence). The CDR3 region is CSARSSSRDLTQYF. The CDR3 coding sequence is TGCAGTGCTAGATCCAGCAGCCGGGACCTGACCCAGTACTTC.

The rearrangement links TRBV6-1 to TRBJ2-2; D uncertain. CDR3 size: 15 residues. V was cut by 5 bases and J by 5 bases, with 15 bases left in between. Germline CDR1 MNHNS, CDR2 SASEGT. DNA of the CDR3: TGTGCCAGCAGTCCTCCCTCCGACCGTACCGGGGAGCTGTTTTTT. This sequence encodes CASSPPSDRTGELFF.

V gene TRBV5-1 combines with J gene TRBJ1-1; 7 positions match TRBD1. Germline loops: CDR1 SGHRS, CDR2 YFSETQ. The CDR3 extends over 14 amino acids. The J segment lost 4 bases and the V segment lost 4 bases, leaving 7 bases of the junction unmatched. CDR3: CASSLDRTSTEAFF. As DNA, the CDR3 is TGCGCCAGCAGCCTGGACAGGACCTCCACTGAAGCTTTCTTT. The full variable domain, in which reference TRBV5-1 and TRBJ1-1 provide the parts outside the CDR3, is KAGVTQTPRYLIKTRGQQVTLSCSPISGHRSVSWYQQTPGQGLQFLFEYFSETQRNKGNFPGRFSGRQFSNSRSEMNVSTLELGDSALYLCASSLDRTSTEAFFGQGTRLTVV.

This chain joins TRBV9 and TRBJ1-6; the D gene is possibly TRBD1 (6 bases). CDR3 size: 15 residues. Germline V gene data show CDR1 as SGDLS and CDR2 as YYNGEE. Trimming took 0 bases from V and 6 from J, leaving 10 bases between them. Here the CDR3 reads CASSVDQGSNSPLHF. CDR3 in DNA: TGTGCCAGCAGCGTAGATCAGGGGAGTAATTCACCCCTCCACTTT.

The chain's CDR3 is CSARDGGQGTYEQYF. Written as DNA, the CDR3 is TGCAGTGCTAGAGACGGGGGACAGGGTACCTACGAGCAGTACTTC. The chain uses TRBV20-1 and TRBJ2-7; 9 bases line up with TRBD1. This CDR3 has 15 residues. The V gene end was trimmed by 0 bases and the J gene end by 2 bases; junction bases not matched to a gene: 5. Looked up from germline, CDR1 is DFQATT and CDR2 is SNEGSKA (reference sequence).

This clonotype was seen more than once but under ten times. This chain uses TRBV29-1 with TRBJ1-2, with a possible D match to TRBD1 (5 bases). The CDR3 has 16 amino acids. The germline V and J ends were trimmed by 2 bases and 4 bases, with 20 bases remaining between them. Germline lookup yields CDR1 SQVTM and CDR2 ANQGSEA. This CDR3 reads CSVELEAGRGVYGYTF. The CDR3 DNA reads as TGCAGCGTTGAATTGGAGGCAGGGCGGGGAGTCTATGGCTACACCTTC.

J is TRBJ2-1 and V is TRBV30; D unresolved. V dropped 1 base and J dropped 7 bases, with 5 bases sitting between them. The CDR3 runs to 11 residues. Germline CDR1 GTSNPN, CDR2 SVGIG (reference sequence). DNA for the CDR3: TGTGCCTGGAGTGATTGGAATGAGCAGTTCTTC. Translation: CAWSDWNEQFF.

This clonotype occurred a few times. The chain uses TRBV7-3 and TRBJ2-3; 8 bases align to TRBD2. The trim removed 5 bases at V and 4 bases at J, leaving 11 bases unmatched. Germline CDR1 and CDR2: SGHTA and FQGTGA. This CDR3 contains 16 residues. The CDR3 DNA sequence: TGTGCCAGCAGCCCCTTTACTAGCGGCGCCGCAGATACGCAGTATTTT. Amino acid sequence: CASSPFTSGAADTQYF.

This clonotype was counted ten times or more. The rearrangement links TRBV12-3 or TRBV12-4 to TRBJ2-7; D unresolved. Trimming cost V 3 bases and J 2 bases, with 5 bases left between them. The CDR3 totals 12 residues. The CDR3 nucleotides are TGTGCCAGCAGTTTTGGGACCTACGAGCAGTACTTC. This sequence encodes CASSFGTYEQYF.

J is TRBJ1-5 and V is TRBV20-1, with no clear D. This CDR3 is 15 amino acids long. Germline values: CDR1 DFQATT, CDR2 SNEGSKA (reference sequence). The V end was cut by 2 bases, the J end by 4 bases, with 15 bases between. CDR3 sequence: CSARNNRTPNQPQHF. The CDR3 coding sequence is TGCAGTGCTAGAAACAATCGGACTCCTAATCAGCCCCAGCATTTT.

CDR3 bases: TGTGCCACCAGCAGAGATCTACAGGCTATAGCCAAAAACATTCAGTACTTC. It specifies CATSRDLQAIAKNIQYF. The V and J genes are TRBV15 and TRBJ2-4; D may be TRBD1 (5 bases). The V gene's germline CDR1 is LNHNV and CDR2 YYDKDF (reference sequence). CDR3 size: 17 residues. V was trimmed by 0 bases and J by 0 bases, leaving 12 bases between them.

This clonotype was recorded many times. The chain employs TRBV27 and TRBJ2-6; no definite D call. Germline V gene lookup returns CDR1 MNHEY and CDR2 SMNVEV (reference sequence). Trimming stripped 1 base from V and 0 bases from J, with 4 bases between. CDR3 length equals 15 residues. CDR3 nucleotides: TGTGCCAGCAGTTTATTGATCTCTGGGGCCAACGTCCTGACTTTC. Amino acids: CASSLLISGANVLTF.

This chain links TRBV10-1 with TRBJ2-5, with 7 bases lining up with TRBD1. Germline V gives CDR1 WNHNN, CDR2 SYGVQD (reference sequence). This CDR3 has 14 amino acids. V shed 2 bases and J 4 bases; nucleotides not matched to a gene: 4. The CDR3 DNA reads TGCGCCAGCAGTGAGACAGGGGTCGGAGAGACCCAGTACTTC. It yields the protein CASSETGVGETQYF.

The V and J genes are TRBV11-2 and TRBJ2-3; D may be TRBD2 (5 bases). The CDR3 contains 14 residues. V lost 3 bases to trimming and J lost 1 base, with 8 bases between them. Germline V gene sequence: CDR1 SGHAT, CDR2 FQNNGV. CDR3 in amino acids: CASSLDWRTDTQYF. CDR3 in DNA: TGTGCCAGCAGCTTGGACTGGCGCACAGATACGCAGTATTTT. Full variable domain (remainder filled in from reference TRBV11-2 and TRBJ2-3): EAGVAQSPRYKIIEKRQSVAFWCNPISGHATLYWYQQILGQGPKLLIQFQNNGVVDDSQLPKDRFSAERLKGVDSTLKIQPAKLEDSAVYLCASSLDWRTDTQYFGPGTRLTVL.

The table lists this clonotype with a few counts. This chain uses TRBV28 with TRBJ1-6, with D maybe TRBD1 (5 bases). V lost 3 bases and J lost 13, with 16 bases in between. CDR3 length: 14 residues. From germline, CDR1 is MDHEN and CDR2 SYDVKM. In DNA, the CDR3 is TGTGCCAGCAGTTTGAGTCAGGGTTGGACCCCCCTCCACTTT. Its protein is CASSLSQGWTPLHF.

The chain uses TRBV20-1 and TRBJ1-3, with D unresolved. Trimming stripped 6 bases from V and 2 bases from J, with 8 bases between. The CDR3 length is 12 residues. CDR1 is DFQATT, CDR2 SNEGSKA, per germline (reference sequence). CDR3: CSAGGPGNTIYF. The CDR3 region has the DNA TGCAGTGCCGGAGGGCCTGGAAACACCATATATTTT.

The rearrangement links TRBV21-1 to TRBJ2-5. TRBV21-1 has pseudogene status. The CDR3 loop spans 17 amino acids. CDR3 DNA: TGTGCCAGCAGCAATGGTTGTCACTCGGGGTCAGAAGAGACCCAGTACTTC. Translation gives CASSNGCHSGSEETQYF.

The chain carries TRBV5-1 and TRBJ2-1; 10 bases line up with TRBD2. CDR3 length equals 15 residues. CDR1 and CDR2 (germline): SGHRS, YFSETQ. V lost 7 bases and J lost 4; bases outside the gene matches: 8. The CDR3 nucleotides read TGCGCCAGCTGGTTGCTAGCGGGAGTTTACAATGAGCAGTTCTTC. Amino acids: CASWLLAGVYNEQFF.